Listed here is a single T cell receptor (beta chain). This CDR3 has 16 amino acids. Per germline, CDR1 SSHAT and CDR2 FNYEAQ (reference sequence). These data are taken from a study of T cells expressing NK-cell markers. TCRdb reprocessed the 5' RACE reads and stores each CDR3 protein as one record, lacking DNA. The sample holds 500,000 to 600,000 distinct CDR3 sequences. This chain joins TRBV7-7 and TRBJ2-2; there is no DNA to check the TCRdb D call of TRBD1. The receptor was derived from a man aged 18 to 30 in good health. The specimen was blood T cells: a sorted CD56 or NKG2C T cell subset, CD4+ or CD8+ T cells, or bulk PBMC T cells (not recorded which). This CDR3 reads CASSPDPGQNTGELFF.